The rows below give T cell receptor beta chains drawn from one sample of a study of blood T cell repertoires in COVID-19. Method: immunoSEQ multiplex PCR; TCRdb's copy keeps in-frame clones and lacks some. The sample contains about 240,000 clones, roughly 87% of which appear only once. The sequencing input was peripheral blood. These receptors came from a man aged 60-69 years who had recovered from COVID-19. Both conserved end residues are part of each CDR3. The D gene is left open where the match is weak. Not every row has a clone size; where given, it reads once, few, many or a size class.

13,TRBJ2-2,-,TRBV6-6,-,CASSYINTGELFF,TGTGCCAGCAGTTACATAAACACCGGGGAGCTGTTTTTT
14,TRBJ2-7,-,TRBV20-1,TRBD1,CSARAYRGSGEQYF,TGCAGTGCTCGTGCTTACAGGGGGAGCGGCGAGCAGTACTTC
13,TRBJ1-1,-,TRBV6-5,-,CASKKDRNTEAFF,TGTGCCAGCAAAAAGGACAGGAACACTGAAGCTTTCTTT
15,TRBJ2-3,-,TRBV15,-,CATSREGARTDTQYF,TGTGCCACCAGCAGAGAGGGGGCTCGCACAGATACGCAGTATTTT
15,TRBJ2-1,-,TRBV2,TRBD2,CASSGRRGGYNEQFF,TGTGCCAGCAGTGGTAGGCGGGGGGGGTACAATGAGCAGTTCTTC
16,TRBJ2-1,once,TRBV5-4,-,CASSLVGGGSYNEQFF,TGTGCCAGCAGCTTGGTTGGAGGAGGGTCCTACAATGAGCAGTTCTTC
14,TRBJ1-1,-,TRBV5-1,-,CASSFGTRGTEAFF,TGCGCCAGCAGCTTTGGGACGAGGGGGACTGAAGCTTTCTTT
17,TRBJ2-1,-,TRBV5-1,TRBD1,CASSSAAGTGGRNEQFF,TGCGCCAGCAGCTCTGCTGCCGGGACAGGGGGACGTAATGAGCAGTTCTTC
16,TRBJ2-1,-,TRBV5-1,TRBD2,CASSLELAGGYNEQFF,TGCGCCAGCAGCTTGGAACTAGCGGGGGGGTACAATGAGCAGTTCTTC
12,TRBJ1-6,-,TRBV10-2,-,CASMVYTGPLHF,TGCGCCAGCATGGTCTACACGGGGCCCCTCCACTTT
15,TRBJ2-2,-,TRBV5-5,TRBD1,CASSFGTGNPGELFF,TGTGCCAGCAGCTTTGGGACAGGGAATCCCGGGGAGCTGTTTTTT
13,TRBJ2-7,once,TRBV5-4,-,CASSLGGPYEQYF,TGTGCCAGCAGCTTGGGGGGGCCCTACGAGCAGTACTTC
15,TRBJ2-1,-,TRBV6-1,-,CASSEIAAPYNEQFF,TGTGCCAGCAGTGAAATAGCGGCCCCCTACAATGAGCAGTTCTTC
15,TRBJ1-1,-,TRBV7-2,-,CASSSHRVTLTEAFF,TGTGCCAGCAGCTCTCACAGGGTTACATTGACTGAAGCTTTCTTT
16,TRBJ2-3,-,TRBV2,TRBD1,CASIHLQGAQADTQYF,TGTGCCAGCATCCACCTACAGGGGGCGCAGGCAGATACGCAGTATTTT
19,TRBJ2-6,-,TRBV4-2,TRBD1,CASSQVGTGGLSGANVLTF,TGTGCCAGCAGCCAAGTCGGGACAGGGGGTCTCTCTGGGGCCAACGTCCTGACTTTC
16,TRBJ2-7,-,TRBV2,TRBD2,CASRPGTRGRGYEQYF,TGTGCCAGCAGGCCCGGGACTAGAGGGCGAGGCTACGAGCAGTACTTC
13,TRBJ2-2,-,TRBV7-2,-,CASSLTLTGELFF,TGTGCCAGCAGTTTAACACTAACCGGGGAGCTGTTTTTT
15,TRBJ2-1,-,TRBV7-9,TRBD2,CASSLGLAGVWEQFF,TGTGCCAGCAGCTTAGGACTAGCGGGGGTTTGGGAGCAGTTCTTC
14,TRBJ1-6,few,TRBV2,TRBD1,CASSRDSYNSPLHF,TGTGCCAGCAGCCGGGACAGCTATAATTCACCCCTCCACTTT
15,TRBJ2-1,-,TRBV9,-,CASSVESWSYNEQFF,TGTGCCAGCAGCGTGGAGAGTTGGTCCTACAATGAGCAGTTCTTC
19,TRBJ1-5,-,TRBV27,TRBD1,CASKLGTGGGLAGNQPQHF,TGTGCCAGCAAGTTGGGGACAGGGGGCGGTTTAGCGGGCAATCAGCCCCAGCATTTT
15,TRBJ2-1,once,TRBV12-5,TRBD1,CASGLGQGSYNEQFF,TGTGCTAGTGGTTTGGGACAGGGTAGCTACAATGAGCAGTTCTTC
15,TRBJ1-6,-,TRBV5-4,TRBD1,CASSLGDRYNSPLHF,TGTGCCAGCAGCTTGGGGGACAGATATAATTCACCCCTCCACTTT
14,TRBJ2-3,-,TRBV24-1,-,CATSDPTYTDTQYF,TGTGCCACCAGTGATCCAACCTACACAGATACGCAGTATTTT
14,TRBJ2-7,once,TRBV7-6,TRBD1,CASSSGTGYGEQYF,TGTGCCAGCAGCTCCGGGACAGGGTATGGCGAGCAGTACTTC
15,TRBJ2-5,-,TRBV18,TRBD1,CASSPWSGGAETQYF,TGTGCCAGCTCACCGTGGTCAGGGGGCGCGGAGACCCAGTACTTC
10,TRBJ1-2,-,TRBV5-6,-,CASGQNGYTF,TGTGCCAGCGGTCAGAATGGCTACACCTTC
14,TRBJ1-2,-,TRBV5-4,TRBD1,CASSPGQGGYGYTF,TGTGCCAGCAGCCCCGGACAGGGAGGCTATGGCTACACCTTC
16,TRBJ2-2,-,TRBV18,-,CASSQVVVKNTGELFF,TGTGCCAGCTCACAAGTAGTGGTAAAGAACACCGGGGAGCTGTTTTTT
15,TRBJ2-1,-,TRBV5-1,-,CASSRGAYSYNEQFF,TGCGCCAGCAGCCGGGGGGCCTACTCCTACAATGAGCAGTTCTTC
15,TRBJ1-6,-,TRBV5-1,TRBD1,CASSLETGVGSPLHF,TGCGCCAGCAGCTTGGAGACAGGGGTAGGATCACCCCTCCACTTT
15,TRBJ1-5,-,TRBV7-9,-,CASSNSRGASQPQHF,TGTGCCAGCAGCAACTCACGGGGGGCGAGTCAGCCCCAGCATTTT
12,TRBJ2-3,-,TRBV6-5,-,CASSPSTDTQYF,TGTGCCAGCAGTCCGTCCACAGATACGCAGTATTTT
13,TRBJ2-7,-,TRBV11-2,-,CASSFAQPYEQYF,TGTGCCAGCAGCTTTGCACAGCCCTACGAGCAGTACTTC
12,TRBJ1-2,once,TRBV5-1,-,CASSLSNYGYTF,TGCGCCAGCAGCCTGTCTAACTATGGCTACACCTTC
14,TRBJ2-7,-,TRBV6-5,-,CASSYSRHLYEQYF,TGTGCCAGCAGTTACTCGAGACACCTCTACGAGCAGTACTTC
16,TRBJ2-2,-,TRBV6-5,TRBD2,CASSSISGGYAGELFF,TGTGCCAGCAGTTCAATTAGCGGGGGGTATGCCGGGGAGCTGTTTTTT
14,TRBJ1-3,-,TRBV2,-,CASRDPGAGNTIYF,TGTGCCAGCAGGGATCCAGGGGCCGGAAACACCATATATTTT
12,TRBJ2-2,-,TRBV7-9,-,CASSPLSGELFF,TGTGCCAGCAGCCCTTTGAGCGGGGAGCTGTTTTTT
17,TRBJ1-6,-,TRBV28,TRBD1,CASSLWRDRAENSPLHF,TGTGCCAGCAGTTTATGGAGGGACAGGGCCGAAAATTCACCCCTCCACTTT